This is a list of T cell receptor beta chains from one sample in a study of blood T cell repertoires in COVID-19. The method was immunoSEQ multiplex PCR; TCRdb's version includes in-frame clones alone and lacks a portion of them. The sample has around 250,000 clones; around nine tenths are singletons. Sequenced sample: peripheral blood. Receptors originate from a man aged 40-49 years with active or convalescent COVID-19. Both conserved end residues are part of each CDR3. A D gene is named only where the DNA matches it firmly. Only part of the rows carry a size: once, few, many, or a class if the clone is expanded.

v_gene	d_gene	abundance	j_gene	CDR3aa	CDR3nt
TRBV18	NA	NA	TRBJ1-1	CASQPGSSNTEAFF	TGTGCCAGCCAACCGGGATCATCGAACACTGAAGCTTTCTTT
TRBV3-1/TRBV3-2	NA	NA	TRBJ1-1	CASSQGSGTEAFF	TGTGCCAGCAGCCAAGGGTCCGGGACTGAAGCTTTCTTT
TRBV7-9	TRBD1	NA	TRBJ1-3	CASTDRGGGNTIYF	TGTGCCAGCACAGACAGGGGAGGAGGAAACACCATATATTTT
TRBV15	NA	NA	TRBJ1-6	CATTLYEASPLHF	TGTGCCACCACCCTTTATGAAGCCTCACCCCTCCACTTT
TRBV30	TRBD1	NA	TRBJ1-1	CAWKGQLNTEAFF	TGTGCCTGGAAGGGACAGCTGAACACTGAAGCTTTCTTT
TRBV28	TRBD1	NA	TRBJ1-2	CASVTGQGGYSYGYTF	TGTGCCAGTGTAACCGGACAGGGAGGCTATAGCTATGGCTACACCTTC
TRBV10-2	TRBD1	NA	TRBJ1-1	CASSGRQGVDTEAFF	TGCGCCAGCAGTGGCCGACAGGGGGTTGACACTGAAGCTTTCTTT
TRBV9	TRBD1	NA	TRBJ2-7	CASSVGWTGDHEQYF	TGTGCCAGCAGCGTAGGTTGGACAGGGGATCACGAGCAGTACTTC
TRBV5-1	NA	once	TRBJ2-5	CASSFTGKETQYF	TGCGCCAGCAGCTTCACAGGGAAAGAGACCCAGTACTTC
TRBV10-2	TRBD1	NA	TRBJ2-1	CASSRQGSSYNEQFF	TGCGCCAGCAGTCGACAGGGGAGCTCCTACAATGAGCAGTTCTTC
TRBV19	NA	NA	TRBJ2-2	CASTDRPGVHGELFF	TGTGCCAGTACCGATCGGCCAGGGGTGCACGGGGAGCTGTTTTTT
TRBV12-5	NA	NA	TRBJ2-1	CASGLEQGHEQFF	TGTGCTAGTGGTTTGGAACAGGGCCATGAGCAGTTCTTC
TRBV5-1	TRBD2	NA	TRBJ2-1	CASSFLAGLSYNEQFF	TGCGCCAGCAGCTTTCTAGCGGGCCTATCCTACAATGAGCAGTTCTTC
TRBV3-1/TRBV3-2	NA	NA	TRBJ1-4	CASTRALATNEKLFF	TGTGCCAGCACCAGGGCCCTGGCAACTAATGAAAAACTGTTTTTT
TRBV6-1	TRBD1	NA	TRBJ2-7	CASSEVGQGYEQYF	TGTGCCAGCAGTGAAGTTGGACAGGGGTACGAGCAGTACTTC
TRBV21-1	NA	NA	TRBJ1-2	CASSKETGGSYGYTF	TGTGCCAGCAGCAAAGAGACAGGGGGGAGTTATGGCTACACCTTC
TRBV13	TRBD2	NA	TRBJ2-1	CASSVGTSFNEQFF	TGTGCCAGCAGCGTCGGGACTAGCTTTAATGAGCAGTTCTTC
TRBV3-1/TRBV3-2	NA	NA	TRBJ1-6	CASSLGTQRNSPLHF	TGTGCCAGCAGCCTCGGGACTCAAAGAAATTCACCCCTCCACTTT
TRBV19	NA	NA	TRBJ2-3	CASSKAFRDGTQYF	TGTGCCAGTAGTAAAGCCTTCCGGGATGGTACGCAGTATTTT
TRBV30	NA	NA	TRBJ1-3	CAWSVPAGTGNTIYF	TGTGCCTGGAGTGTACCGGCAGGGACTGGAAACACCATATATTTT
TRBV27	NA	NA	TRBJ1-6	CASGDYNSPLHF	TGTGCCAGTGGAGACTATAATTCACCCCTCCACTTT
TRBV15	NA	NA	TRBJ2-1	CAARQGTRPWFF	TGTGCCGCGCGCCAGGGGACCCGACCCTGGTTCTTC
TRBV11-1	TRBD2	few	TRBJ2-2	CASRQTSGNTGELFF	TGTGCCAGCCGCCAGACTAGCGGTAACACCGGGGAGCTGTTTTTT
TRBV3-1/TRBV3-2	TRBD2	few	TRBJ2-7	CASSHSGGALEQYF	TGTGCCAGCAGCCATAGCGGGGGGGCCCTCGAGCAGTACTTC
TRBV6-5	TRBD1	few	TRBJ2-1	CASSPSLTGGNEQFF	TGTGCCAGCAGTCCCTCCTTGACAGGGGGAAATGAGCAGTTCTTC
TRBV5-1	NA	NA	TRBJ2-3	CASSLARSTDTQYF	TGCGCCAGCAGCTTGGCCAGGTCCACAGATACGCAGTATTTT
TRBV12-3/TRBV12-4	NA	NA	TRBJ2-3	CASSPTKPHTQYF	TGTGCCAGCAGTCCTACTAAGCCTCATACGCAGTATTTT